This TCR beta chain was retrieved from a study of shared clonotypes between healthy human individuals. Donors, healthy HIV-negative adults, lacked recent acute infections or vaccinations. Each unsorted sample relied on about 100 million PBMCs as its source of genomic DNA. The CDR3 loop spans 15 amino acids. The germline CDR1 and CDR2 sequences are MNHEY and SMNVEV (reference sequence). V shed 7 bases and J shed 2 bases, with 17 bases lying between them. The sequenced material, unsorted PBMC DNA, was run on ten immunoSEQ deep assay plates. Clones were sequenced by immunoSEQ multiplex PCR, and TCRdb holds only the in-frame ones, with some missing. The profile covers 450,000 to 500,000 clones, with approximately 81% appearing a single time and roughly an eighth taken by the ten largest.

The receptor was isolated from a woman aged 35 to 49 in good health. Some clones in this sample may be carry-over from other donors' samples. Sequencing was carried out using PBMCs. This rearrangement joins TRBV27 to TRBJ1-2, with D perhaps TRBD1 (6 bases). The CDR3 loop reads CASNPGGGRNYGYTF. Here the CDR3 DNA reads TGTGCCAGCAATCCCGGGGGGGGGCGGAACTATGGCTACACCTTC.